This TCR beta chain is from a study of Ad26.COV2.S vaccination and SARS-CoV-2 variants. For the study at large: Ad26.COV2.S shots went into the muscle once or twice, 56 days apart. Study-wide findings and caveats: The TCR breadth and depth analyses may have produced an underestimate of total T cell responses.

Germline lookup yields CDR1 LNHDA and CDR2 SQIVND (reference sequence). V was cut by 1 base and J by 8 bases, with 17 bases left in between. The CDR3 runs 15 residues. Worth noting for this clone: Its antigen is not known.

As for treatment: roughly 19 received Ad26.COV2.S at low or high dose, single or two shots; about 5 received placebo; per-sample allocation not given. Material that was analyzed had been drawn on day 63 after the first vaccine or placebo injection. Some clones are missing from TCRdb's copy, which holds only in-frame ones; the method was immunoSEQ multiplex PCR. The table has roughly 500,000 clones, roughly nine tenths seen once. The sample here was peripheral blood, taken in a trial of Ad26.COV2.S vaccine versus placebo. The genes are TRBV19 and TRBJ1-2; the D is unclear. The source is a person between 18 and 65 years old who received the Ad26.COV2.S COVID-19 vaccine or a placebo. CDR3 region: CASSIAGLEKKGYTF. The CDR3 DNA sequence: TGTGCCAGTAGTATAGCCGGGCTTGAGAAGAAGGGCTACACCTTC.